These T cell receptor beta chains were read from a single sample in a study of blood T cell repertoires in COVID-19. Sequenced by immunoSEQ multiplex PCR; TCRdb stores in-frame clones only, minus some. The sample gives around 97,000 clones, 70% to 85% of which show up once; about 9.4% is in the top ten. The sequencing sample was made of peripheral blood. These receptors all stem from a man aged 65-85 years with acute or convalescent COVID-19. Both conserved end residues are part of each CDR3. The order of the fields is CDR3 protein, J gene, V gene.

CASSTTGSENTIYF,TRBJ1-3,TRBV19
CASRLDRDGYTF,TRBJ1-2,TRBV21-1
CASSLGTEVSEAFF,TRBJ1-1,TRBV7-9
CATQVAGVSYEQYF,TRBJ2-7,TRBV7-3
CASSPGTAVNTGELFF,TRBJ2-2,TRBV5-6
CASSATGSSYEQYF,TRBJ2-7,TRBV9
CASIPSGSLYEQYF,TRBJ2-7,TRBV28
CSASNPSAMTEAFF,TRBJ1-1,TRBV20-1
CASSVDGTGYEQYF,TRBJ2-7,TRBV9
CASSQSSSYNEQFF,TRBJ2-1,TRBV11-2
CASVEAGLTTDTQYF,TRBJ2-3,TRBV3-1/TRBV3-2
CASSLGQGGRLLEAFF,TRBJ1-1,TRBV5-4